This TCR beta chain was found in a study of cytomegalovirus exposure and HLA in healthy donors. Study information: Of several hundred genotyped donors, about 81% clustered with self-reported Caucasian donors. Regarding the study as a whole: In a later analysis, DRB1 alleles had the most associated TCRs; HLA-C alleles the fewest.

The primer mix had 60 Vbeta and 13 Jbeta primers. Data came from immunoSEQ multiplex PCR; TCRdb stores just in-frame clones and leaves some out. The table lists some 150,000 clones, 80% of them singletons. Worth noting for this clone: The antigen is unknown.

CDR1 is KGHSH and CDR2 is LQKENI in the germline V gene. There are 14 residues in the CDR3. The V end lost 3 bases, the J end lost 1 base, and 9 bases lay between the germline ends. What was sequenced was PBMCs. This TCR derives from a woman between 45 and 60 years old in good health and CMV-seronegative. This chain links TRBV18 with TRBJ1-1, with D maybe TRBD1 (5 bases). CDR3 sequence reads: CASSPFRANTEAFF. Here the CDR3 DNA reads TGTGCCAGCTCACCTTTCAGGGCGAACACTGAAGCTTTCTTT. The full variable domain, with the rest looked up from reference TRBV18 and TRBJ1-1, is NAGVMQNPRHLVRRRGQEARLRCSPMKGHSHVYWYRQLPEEGLKFMVYLQKENIIDESGMPKERFSAEFPKEGPSILRIQQVVRGDSAAYFCASSPFRANTEAFFGQGTRLTVV.